The rows below give T cell receptor beta chains drawn from one sample of a study of chemoradiotherapy in HPV16-positive cancers. The protocol was immunoSEQ multiplex PCR, while the TCRdb copy is restricted to in-frame clones and leaves out a portion. The sample comprises 40,000 to 60,000 clones, over 85% of which are singletons, and less than 3.5% rests with the top ten. Sequencing used blood, obtained from a patient who underwent chemoradiotherapy. The receptors originated from a human donor with HPV-associated anogenital cancer. The CDR3 runs from the conserved cysteine through the conserved F or W. D genes are given only for firm matches. The size of a clone is reported for some rows only, either as once, few or many, or as a class for expanded clones.

size: .; J: TRBJ2-5; V: TRBV19; D: TRBD1; CDR3: CASTGTGFQETQYF; DNA: TGTGCCAGTACCGGGACAGGCTTCCAAGAGACCCAGTACTTC
size: .; J: TRBJ1-2; V: TRBV7-9; D: .; CDR3: CASSLPTVNYGYTF; DNA: TGTGCCAGCAGCCTCCCGACAGTAAACTATGGCTACACCTTC
size: .; J: TRBJ2-2; V: TRBV5-1; D: TRBD1; CDR3: CASSSAGGTGELFF; DNA: TGCGCCAGCAGCTCCGCAGGGGGCACCGGGGAGCTGTTTTTT
size: .; J: TRBJ1-6; V: TRBV27; D: .; CDR3: CASSAPGPYNSPLHF; DNA: TGTGCCAGCAGTGCTCCGGGACCATATAATTCACCCCTCCACTTT
size: .; J: TRBJ1-6; V: TRBV30; D: TRBD1; CDR3: CAWSLRAGGRNNSPLHF; DNA: TGTGCCTGGAGTCTACGTGCAGGGGGCAGGAATAATTCACCCCTCCACTTT
size: .; J: TRBJ2-3; V: TRBV5-6; D: TRBD2; CDR3: CASSSARLAGADTQYF; DNA: TGTGCCAGCAGCTCCGCCCGACTAGCGGGTGCAGATACGCAGTATTTT
size: .; J: TRBJ2-7; V: TRBV30; D: TRBD1; CDR3: CAYNRGPYEQYF; DNA: TGTGCCTATAACAGGGGGCCCTACGAGCAGTACTTC
size: .; J: TRBJ2-7; V: TRBV5-4; D: TRBD2; CDR3: CASSSWTSYEQYF; DNA: TGTGCCAGCAGCTCCTGGACTAGCTACGAGCAGTACTTC
size: .; J: TRBJ2-7; V: TRBV7-9; D: .; CDR3: CASNRDTGADEQYF; DNA: TGTGCCAGCAACAGGGACACGGGGGCCGACGAGCAGTACTTC
size: .; J: TRBJ2-5; V: TRBV2; D: .; CDR3: CASSAALKETQYF; DNA: TGTGCCAGCAGTGCCGCCCTAAAAGAGACCCAGTACTTC
size: .; J: TRBJ2-1; V: TRBV4-1; D: .; CDR3: CASSLERPGSYNEQFF; DNA: TGCGCCAGCAGCTTAGAGCGCCCCGGCTCCTACAATGAGCAGTTCTTC
size: once; J: TRBJ1-2; V: TRBV14; D: .; CDR3: CASSLPGLSYGYTF; DNA: TGTGCCAGCAGCTTGCCAGGGTTAAGCTATGGCTACACCTTC
size: .; J: TRBJ1-1; V: TRBV6-5; D: .; CDR3: CASSDNQGTEAFF; DNA: TGTGCCAGCAGCGACAACCAGGGGACTGAAGCTTTCTTT
size: .; J: TRBJ1-2; V: TRBV4-2; D: TRBD1; CDR3: CASSPMGDSLWGYTF; DNA: TGTGCCAGCAGCCCAATGGGGGACAGCCTTTGGGGCTACACCTTC
size: once; J: TRBJ1-2; V: TRBV7-9; D: TRBD1; CDR3: CASSPSTGEAYGYTF; DNA: TGTGCCAGCAGCCCGTCGACAGGGGAGGCCTATGGCTACACCTTC
size: .; J: TRBJ2-3; V: TRBV6-6; D: TRBD2; CDR3: CASSEIAGSTDTQYF; DNA: TGTGCCAGCAGTGAGATAGCGGGGAGCACAGATACGCAGTATTTT
size: .; J: TRBJ1-2; V: TRBV11-2; D: .; CDR3: CASSPPGIGYGYTF; DNA: TGTGCCAGCAGCCCCCCAGGGATTGGCTATGGCTACACCTTC
size: once; J: TRBJ2-1; V: TRBV7-7; D: TRBD1; CDR3: CASSLSGQGVEQFF; DNA: TGTGCTAGCAGCTTATCGGGACAGGGGGTCGAGCAGTTCTTC
size: .; J: TRBJ2-7; V: TRBV4-1; D: .; CDR3: CASSQEDSSYEQYF; DNA: TGCGCCAGCAGCCAAGAGGACTCATCCTACGAGCAGTACTTC
size: .; J: TRBJ1-2; V: TRBV2; D: .; CDR3: CASRDIIRNNYGYTF; DNA: TGTGCCAGCAGAGACATCATCAGGAATAACTATGGCTACACCTTC
size: .; J: TRBJ2-2; V: TRBV7-7; D: .; CDR3: CASSPKGDTGELFF; DNA: TGTGCTAGCAGCCCGAAGGGAGACACCGGGGAGCTGTTTTTT
size: .; J: TRBJ2-5; V: TRBV7-2; D: .; CDR3: CASSLARAQETQYF; DNA: TGTGCCAGCAGCTTAGCTCGCGCCCAAGAGACCCAGTACTTC
size: .; J: TRBJ2-1; V: TRBV15; D: .; CDR3: CATSRGTGSEQFF; DNA: TGTGCCACCAGCAGAGGGACTGGGAGTGAGCAGTTCTTC
size: .; J: TRBJ2-5; V: TRBV19; D: .; CDR3: CASSLGATGQETQYF; DNA: TGTGCCAGTAGTCTCGGGGCTACCGGGCAAGAGACCCAGTACTTC